This TCR beta chain was profiled in a study of shared clonotypes between healthy human individuals. V shed 5 bases, J shed 0 bases, and the junction held 6 bases outside the gene matches. This CDR3 region has 16 residues. Germline lookup yields CDR1 MDHEN and CDR2 SYDVKM. Data came from immunoSEQ multiplex PCR; TCRdb stores just in-frame clones and leaves some out. The repertoire holds 850,000 to 1,100,000 clones, with around 77% as singletons. V is TRBV28 and J is TRBJ1-3; 8 nucleotides align to TRBD1. Material for sequencing was memory CD4+ T cells from PBMCs. Subset indicated: CD45RA-negative fraction. This clonotype was sampled from a man aged 18-30 years in good health. Some clones in this sample may be carry-over from other donors' samples. CDR3 loop: CASSPGTGVSGNTIYF. CDR3 nucleotides: TGTGCCAGCAGTCCCGGGACAGGAGTCTCTGGAAACACCATATATTTT.